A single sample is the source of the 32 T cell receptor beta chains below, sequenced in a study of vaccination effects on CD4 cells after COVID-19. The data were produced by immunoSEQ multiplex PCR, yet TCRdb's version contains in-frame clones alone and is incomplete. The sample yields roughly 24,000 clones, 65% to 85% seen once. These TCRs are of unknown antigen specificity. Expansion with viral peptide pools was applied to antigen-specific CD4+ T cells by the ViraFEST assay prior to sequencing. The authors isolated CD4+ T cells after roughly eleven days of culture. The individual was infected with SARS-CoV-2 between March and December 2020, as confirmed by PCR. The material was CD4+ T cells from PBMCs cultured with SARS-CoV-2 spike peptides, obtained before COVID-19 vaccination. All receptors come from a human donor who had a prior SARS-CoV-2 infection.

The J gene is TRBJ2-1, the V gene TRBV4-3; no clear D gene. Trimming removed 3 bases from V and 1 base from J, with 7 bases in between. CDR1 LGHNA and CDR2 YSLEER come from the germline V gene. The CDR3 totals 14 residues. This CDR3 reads CASSHRLSYNEQFF. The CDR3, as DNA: TGCGCCAGCAGCCATAGGCTTTCCTACAATGAGCAGTTCTTC.

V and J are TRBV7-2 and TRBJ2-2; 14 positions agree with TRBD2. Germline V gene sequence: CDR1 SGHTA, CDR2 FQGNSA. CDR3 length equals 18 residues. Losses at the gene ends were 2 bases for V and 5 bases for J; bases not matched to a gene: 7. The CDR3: CASSLLGLAGGGTGELFF. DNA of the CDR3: TGTGCCAGCAGCTTACTAGGACTAGCGGGAGGTGGAACCGGGGAGCTGTTTTTT.

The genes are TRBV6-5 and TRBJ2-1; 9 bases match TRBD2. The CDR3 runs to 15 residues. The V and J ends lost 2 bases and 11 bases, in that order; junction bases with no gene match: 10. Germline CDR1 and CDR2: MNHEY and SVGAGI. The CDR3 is CASSYIAGGPGKQFF. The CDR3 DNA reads TGTGCCAGCAGTTACATCGCGGGAGGGCCGGGGAAGCAGTTCTTC.

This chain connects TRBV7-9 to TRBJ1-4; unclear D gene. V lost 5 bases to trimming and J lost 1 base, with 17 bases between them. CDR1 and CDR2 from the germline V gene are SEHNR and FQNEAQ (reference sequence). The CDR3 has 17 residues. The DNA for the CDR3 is TGTGCCAGCAGCCTACCAGTGATTCGGGGAACTAATGAAAAACTGTTTTTT. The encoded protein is CASSLPVIRGTNEKLFF. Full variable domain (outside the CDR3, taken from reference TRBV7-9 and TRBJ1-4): DTGVSQNPRHKITKRGQNVTFRCDPISEHNRLYWYRQTLGQGPEFLTYFQNEAQLEKSRLLSDRFSAERPKGSFSTLEIQRTEQGDSAMYLCASSLPVIRGTNEKLFFGSGTQLSVL.

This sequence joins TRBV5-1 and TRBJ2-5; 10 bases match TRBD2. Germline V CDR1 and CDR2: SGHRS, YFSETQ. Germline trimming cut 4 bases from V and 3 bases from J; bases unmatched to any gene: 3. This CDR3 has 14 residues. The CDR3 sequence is CASSIGLAEETQYF. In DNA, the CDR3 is TGCGCCAGCAGCATCGGACTAGCGGAAGAGACCCAGTACTTC.

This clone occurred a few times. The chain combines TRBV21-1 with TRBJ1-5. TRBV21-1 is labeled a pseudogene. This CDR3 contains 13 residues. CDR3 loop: CASSRVNNQPQHF. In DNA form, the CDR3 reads TGTGCCAGCAGTAGGGTTAACAATCAGCCCCAGCATTTT.

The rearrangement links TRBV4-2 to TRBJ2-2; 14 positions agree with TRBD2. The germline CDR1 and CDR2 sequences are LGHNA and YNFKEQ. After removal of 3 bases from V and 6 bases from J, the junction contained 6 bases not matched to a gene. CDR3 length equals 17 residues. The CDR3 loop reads CASSQGLAGEFSGELFF. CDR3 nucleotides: TGTGCCAGCAGCCAGGGACTAGCGGGAGAGTTTTCCGGGGAGCTGTTTTTT.

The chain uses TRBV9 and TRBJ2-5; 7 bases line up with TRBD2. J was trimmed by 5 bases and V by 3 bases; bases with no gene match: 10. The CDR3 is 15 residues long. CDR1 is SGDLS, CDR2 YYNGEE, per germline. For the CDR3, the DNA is TGTGCCAGCAGCGCTCTCTGGGGGGGATGGGAGACCCAGTACTTC. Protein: CASSALWGGWETQYF. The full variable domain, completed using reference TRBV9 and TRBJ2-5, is DSGVTQTPKHLITATGQRVTLRCSPRSGDLSVYWYQQSLDQGLQFLIQYYNGEERAKGNILERFSAQQFPDLHSELNLSSLELGDSALYFCASSALWGGWETQYFGPGTRLLVL.

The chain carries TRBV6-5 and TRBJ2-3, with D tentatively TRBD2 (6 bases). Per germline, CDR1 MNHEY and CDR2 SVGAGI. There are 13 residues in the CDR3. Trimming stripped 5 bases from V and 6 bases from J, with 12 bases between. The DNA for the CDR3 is TGTGCCAGCAGTCCCGGACGGGGGGATACGCAGTATTTT. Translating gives CASSPGRGDTQYF.

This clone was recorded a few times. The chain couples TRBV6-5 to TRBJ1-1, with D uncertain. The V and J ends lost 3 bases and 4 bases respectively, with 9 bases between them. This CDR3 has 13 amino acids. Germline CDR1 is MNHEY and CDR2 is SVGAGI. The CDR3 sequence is CASSYRLGTEAFF. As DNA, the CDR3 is TGTGCCAGCAGTTATAGGTTGGGCACTGAAGCTTTCTTT.

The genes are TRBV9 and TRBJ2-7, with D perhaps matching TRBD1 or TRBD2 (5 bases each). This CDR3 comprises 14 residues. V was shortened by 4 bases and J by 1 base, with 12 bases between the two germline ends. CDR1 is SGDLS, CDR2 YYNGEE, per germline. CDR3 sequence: CASSSGSRSYEQYF. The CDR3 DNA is TGTGCCAGCAGCTCAGGGAGTAGGTCCTACGAGCAGTACTTC. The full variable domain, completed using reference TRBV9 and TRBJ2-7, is DSGVTQTPKHLITATGQRVTLRCSPRSGDLSVYWYQQSLDQGLQFLIQYYNGEERAKGNILERFSAQQFPDLHSELNLSSLELGDSALYFCASSSGSRSYEQYFGPGTRLTVT.

The CDR3 loop reads CAGAGRGQGRSEQYF. CDR3 sequence (DNA): TGTGCCGGAGCGGGGAGGGGACAGGGACGTAGCGAGCAGTACTTC. This chain connects TRBV9 to TRBJ2-7; the match to TRBD1 covers 9 bases. V gave up 10 bases and J gave up 6 bases; unmatched junction bases: 17. Looked up from germline, CDR1 is SGDLS and CDR2 is YYNGEE. The CDR3 runs to 15 residues.

The CDR3 coding sequence is TGTGCCAGCAGTATTGACAGGGCCAGTGAAGCTTTCTTT. Translation gives CASSIDRASEAFF. This chain connects TRBV2 to TRBJ1-1; 7 positions match TRBD1. The junction had 7 bases not matched to a gene; V was cut back by 5 bases and J by 7 bases. Germline V gene sequence: CDR1 SNHLY, CDR2 FYNNEI. The CDR3 is 13 amino acids.

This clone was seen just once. The CDR3 region is CASGSNRGLVNQPQHF. CDR3 DNA sequence: TGTGCTAGTGGTTCGAACAGGGGGCTGGTCAATCAGCCCCAGCATTTT. The chain has TRBV12-5 and TRBJ1-5; 9 nucleotides align to TRBD1. Trimming at V came to 4 bases and at J to 3 bases, leaving 7 bases not matched to a gene. The CDR3 contains 16 residues. CDR1 is LGHNT, CDR2 FRNRAP, per germline.

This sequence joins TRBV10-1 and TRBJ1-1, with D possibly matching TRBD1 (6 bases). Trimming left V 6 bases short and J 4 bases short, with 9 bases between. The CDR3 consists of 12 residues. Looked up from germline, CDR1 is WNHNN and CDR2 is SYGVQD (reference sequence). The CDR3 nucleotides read TGCGCCAGCAGAAGACAGGCCACTGAAGCTTTCTTT. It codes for CASRRQATEAFF.

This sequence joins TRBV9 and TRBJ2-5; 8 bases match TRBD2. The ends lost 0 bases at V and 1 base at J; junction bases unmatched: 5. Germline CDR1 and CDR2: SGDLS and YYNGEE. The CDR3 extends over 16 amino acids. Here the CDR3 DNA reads TGTGCCAGCAGCGTAGGGGGTAGCGGGATCCAAGAGACCCAGTACTTC. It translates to CASSVGGSGIQETQYF.

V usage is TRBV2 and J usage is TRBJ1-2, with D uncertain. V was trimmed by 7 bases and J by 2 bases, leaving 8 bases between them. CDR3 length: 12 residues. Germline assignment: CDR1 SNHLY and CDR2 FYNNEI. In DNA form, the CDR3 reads TGTGCCAGCAATGAGGGAAACTATGGCTACACCTTC. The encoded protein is CASNEGNYGYTF.

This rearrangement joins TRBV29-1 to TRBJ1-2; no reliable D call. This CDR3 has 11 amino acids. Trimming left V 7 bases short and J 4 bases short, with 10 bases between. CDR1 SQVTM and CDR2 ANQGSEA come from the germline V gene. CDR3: CSGFKGYGYTF. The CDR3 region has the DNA TGCAGCGGATTCAAAGGCTATGGCTACACCTTC.

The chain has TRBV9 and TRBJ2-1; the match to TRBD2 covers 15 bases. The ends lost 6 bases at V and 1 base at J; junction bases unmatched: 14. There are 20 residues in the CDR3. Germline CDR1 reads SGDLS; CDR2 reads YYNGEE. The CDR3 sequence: CASTKTGLAGGMGSYNEQFF. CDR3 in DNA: TGTGCCAGCACCAAGACGGGACTAGCGGGAGGAATGGGATCCTACAATGAGCAGTTCTTC. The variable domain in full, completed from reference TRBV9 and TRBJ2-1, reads DSGVTQTPKHLITATGQRVTLRCSPRSGDLSVYWYQQSLDQGLQFLIQYYNGEERAKGNILERFSAQQFPDLHSELNLSSLELGDSALYFCASTKTGLAGGMGSYNEQFFGPGTRLTVL.

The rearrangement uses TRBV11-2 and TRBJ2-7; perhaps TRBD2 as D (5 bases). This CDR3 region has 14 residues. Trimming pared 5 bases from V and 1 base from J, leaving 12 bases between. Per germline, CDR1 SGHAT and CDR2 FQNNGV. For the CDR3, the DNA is TGTGCCAGCAGCGGAGGTGTGAGGTCCTACGAGCAGTACTTC. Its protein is CASSGGVRSYEQYF.

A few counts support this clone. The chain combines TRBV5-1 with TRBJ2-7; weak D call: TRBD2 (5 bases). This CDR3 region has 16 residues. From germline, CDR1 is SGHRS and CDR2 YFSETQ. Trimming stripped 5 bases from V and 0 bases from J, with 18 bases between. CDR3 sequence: CASSKSSEGYSYEQYF. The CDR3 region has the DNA TGCGCCAGCAGTAAGAGTTCTGAGGGTTACTCCTACGAGCAGTACTTC.

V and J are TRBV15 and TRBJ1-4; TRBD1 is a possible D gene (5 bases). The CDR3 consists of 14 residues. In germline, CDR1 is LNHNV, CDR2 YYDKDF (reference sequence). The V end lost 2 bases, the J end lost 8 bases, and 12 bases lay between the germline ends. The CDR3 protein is CATSRQGPGEKLFF. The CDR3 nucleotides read TGTGCCACCAGCAGACAGGGACCAGGAGAAAAACTGTTTTTT. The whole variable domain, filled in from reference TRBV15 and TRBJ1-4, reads DAMVIQNPRYQVTQFGKPVTLSCSQTLNHNVMYWYQQKSSQAPKLLFHYYDKDFNNEADTPDNFQSRRPNTSFCFLDIRSPGLGDTAMYLCATSRQGPGEKLFFGSGTQLSVL.

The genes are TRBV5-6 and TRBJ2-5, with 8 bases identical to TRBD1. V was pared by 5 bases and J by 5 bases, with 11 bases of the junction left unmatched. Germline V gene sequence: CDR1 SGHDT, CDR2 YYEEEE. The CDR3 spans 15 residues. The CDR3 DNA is TGTGCCAGCAGTTCCATGCAGGGGGCAGGGGAGACCCAGTACTTC. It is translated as CASSSMQGAGETQYF.

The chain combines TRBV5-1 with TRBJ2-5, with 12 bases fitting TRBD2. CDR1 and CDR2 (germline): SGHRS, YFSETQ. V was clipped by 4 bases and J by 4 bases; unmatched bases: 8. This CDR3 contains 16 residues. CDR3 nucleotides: TGCGCCAGCAGCGAAGGACTAGCGGGATTGGGAGAGACCCAGTACTTC. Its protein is CASSEGLAGLGETQYF.

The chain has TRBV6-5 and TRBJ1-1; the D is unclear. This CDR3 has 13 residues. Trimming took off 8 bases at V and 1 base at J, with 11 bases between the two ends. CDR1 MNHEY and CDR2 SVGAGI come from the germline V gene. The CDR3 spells CASGDGENTEAFF. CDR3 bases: TGTGCCAGCGGCGACGGCGAGAACACTGAAGCTTTCTTT.

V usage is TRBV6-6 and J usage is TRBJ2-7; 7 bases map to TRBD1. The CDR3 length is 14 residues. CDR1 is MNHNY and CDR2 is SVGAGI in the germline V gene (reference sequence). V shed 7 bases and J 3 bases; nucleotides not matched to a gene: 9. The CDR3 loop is CASTSTGTDYEQYF. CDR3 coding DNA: TGTGCCAGCACTTCGACCGGGACAGACTACGAGCAGTACTTC.

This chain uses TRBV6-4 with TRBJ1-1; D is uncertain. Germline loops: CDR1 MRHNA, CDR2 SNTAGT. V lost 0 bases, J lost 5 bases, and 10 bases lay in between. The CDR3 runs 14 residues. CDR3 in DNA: TGTGCCAGCAGTGACTCGTCGTATGGGACTGAAGCTTTCTTT. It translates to CASSDSSYGTEAFF.

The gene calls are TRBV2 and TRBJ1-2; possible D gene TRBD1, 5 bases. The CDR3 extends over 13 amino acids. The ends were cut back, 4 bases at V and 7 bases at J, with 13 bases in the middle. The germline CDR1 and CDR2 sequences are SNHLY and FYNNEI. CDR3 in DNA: TGTGCCAGCAGTGTGGGGCAGGCTCTTGGCTACACCTTC. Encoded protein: CASSVGQALGYTF.

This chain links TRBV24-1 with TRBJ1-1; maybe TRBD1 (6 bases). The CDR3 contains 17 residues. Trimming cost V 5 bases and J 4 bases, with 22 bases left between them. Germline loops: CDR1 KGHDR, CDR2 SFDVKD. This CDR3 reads CATSGSKDARGPTEAFF. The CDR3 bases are TGTGCCACCAGTGGCTCTAAGGACGCCCGGGGGCCCACTGAAGCTTTCTTT.

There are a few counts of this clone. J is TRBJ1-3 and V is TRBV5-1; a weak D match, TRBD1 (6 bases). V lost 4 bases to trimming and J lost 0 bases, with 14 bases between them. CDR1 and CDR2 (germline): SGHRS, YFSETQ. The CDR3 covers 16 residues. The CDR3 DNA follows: TGCGCCAGCAGCCCCCAGACAGGAGACTCTGGAAACACCATATATTTT. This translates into CASSPQTGDSGNTIYF.

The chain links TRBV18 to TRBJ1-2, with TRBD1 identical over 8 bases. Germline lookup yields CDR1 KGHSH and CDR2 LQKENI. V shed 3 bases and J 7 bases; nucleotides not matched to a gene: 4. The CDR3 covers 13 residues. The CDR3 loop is CASSPDREAGYTF. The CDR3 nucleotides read TGTGCCAGCTCACCGGACAGGGAGGCTGGCTACACCTTC. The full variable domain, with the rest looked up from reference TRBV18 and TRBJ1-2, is NAGVMQNPRHLVRRRGQEARLRCSPMKGHSHVYWYRQLPEEGLKFMVYLQKENIIDESGMPKERFSAEFPKEGPSILRIQQVVRGDSAAYFCASSPDREAGYTFGSGTRLTVV.

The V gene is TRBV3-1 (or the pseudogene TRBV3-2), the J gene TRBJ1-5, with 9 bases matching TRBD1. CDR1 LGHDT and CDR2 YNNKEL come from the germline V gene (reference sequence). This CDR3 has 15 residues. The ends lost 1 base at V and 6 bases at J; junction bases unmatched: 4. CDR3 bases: TGTGCCAGCAGCCAAGGGGACAGGGAGGTTCAGCCCCAGCATTTT. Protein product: CASSQGDREVQPQHF.